The 22 T cell receptor beta chains reported below all come from one sample, sequenced in a study of blood T cell repertoires in COVID-19. Sequenced by immunoSEQ multiplex PCR; TCRdb stores in-frame clones only, minus some. The table has fewer than 200,000 clones, around four fifths seen once. Source material: peripheral blood. The origin of the receptors is a woman of 80 years or more with acute or convalescent COVID-19.

This chain links TRBV6-1 with TRBJ1-3; D is uncertain. Per germline, CDR1 MNHNS and CDR2 SASEGT. The CDR3 runs 18 residues. Trimming removed 2 bases at V and 0 bases at J, with 17 bases between. CDR3 protein: CASSELRIRPNSGNTIYF. For the CDR3, the DNA is TGTGCCAGCAGTGAATTGAGGATTCGCCCCAACTCTGGAAACACCATATATTTT.

This clone was seen more than once but under ten times. The J gene is TRBJ2-7, the V gene TRBV7-9, with 10 bases fitting TRBD2. J gave up 3 bases and V 5 bases, and 1 base lay outside the gene matches. This CDR3 region has 13 residues. Germline lookup yields CDR1 SEHNR and CDR2 FQNEAQ (reference sequence). CDR3 DNA: TGTGCCAGCAGCCCTAGCGGGAGCTACGAGCAGTACTTC. Its protein product is CASSPSGSYEQYF.

This chain uses TRBV7-2 with TRBJ2-7, with 8 nucleotides matching TRBD1. The CDR3 has 15 residues. J lost 1 base, V lost 5 bases, and 7 bases had no gene match. Per the germline V gene, CDR1 is SGHTA and CDR2 is FQGNSA. The CDR3 bases are TGTGCCAGCAGCGCTAGCAGGGGGCAGTCCTACGAGCAGTACTTC. This encodes CASSASRGQSYEQYF.

The rearrangement uses TRBV9 and TRBJ1-2; a weak D match, TRBD1 (5 bases). This CDR3 has 14 residues. In germline, CDR1 is SGDLS, CDR2 YYNGEE. V lost 0 bases to trimming and J lost 7 bases, with 13 bases between them. CDR3 amino acids: CASSVGKGGVGYTF. The CDR3 region has the DNA TGTGCCAGCAGCGTAGGGAAGGGAGGGGTTGGCTACACCTTC.

V gene TRBV7-2 combines with J gene TRBJ2-2; weak D call: TRBD1 (6 bases). CDR3 length: 15 residues. CDR1 is SGHTA and CDR2 is FQGNSA in the germline V gene. V gave up 0 bases and J gave up 4 bases, with 9 bases separating them. CDR3 nucleotide sequence: TGTGCCAGCAGCTTAGCGCTAGGGGGCACCGGGGAGCTGTTTTTT. Its protein is CASSLALGGTGELFF.

The rearrangement uses TRBV6-5 and TRBJ1-5; 10 bases line up with TRBD1. After removal of 4 bases from V and 3 bases from J, the junction contained 3 bases not matched to a gene. Germline CDR1 MNHEY, CDR2 SVGAGI. The length of the CDR3 is 15 residues. CDR3 coding DNA: TGTGCCAGCAGTTGGGACAGGGGAAACAATCAGCCCCAGCATTTT. This encodes CASSWDRGNNQPQHF.

This clone has at least ten counts. The gene calls are TRBV3-1 (or the pseudogene TRBV3-2) and TRBJ2-7; D is undetermined. The CDR3 has 14 residues. CDR1 is LGHDT, CDR2 YNNKEL, per germline (reference sequence). The ends were cut back, 0 bases at V and 2 bases at J, with 8 bases in the middle. Here the CDR3 reads CASSQDPVTYEQYF. The CDR3 nucleotides read TGTGCCAGCAGCCAAGACCCGGTAACCTACGAGCAGTACTTC.

The chain carries TRBV5-4 and TRBJ2-2; D uncertain. Per the germline V gene, CDR1 is SGHNT and CDR2 is YYREEE (reference sequence). The CDR3 has 15 amino acids. Trimming stripped 0 bases from V and 1 base from J, with 7 bases between. This CDR3 is CASSLGLENTGELFF. CDR3 nucleotides: TGTGCCAGCAGCTTGGGACTGGAGAACACCGGGGAGCTGTTTTTT.

The chain combines TRBV12-3 or TRBV12-4 with TRBJ1-3; D remains unclear. CDR3 length: 12 residues. Trimming took 7 bases from V and 0 from J, leaving 4 bases between them. The chain's CDR3 is CASTTSGNTIYF. The CDR3 DNA is TGTGCCAGCACTACCTCTGGAAACACCATATATTTT.

This chain links TRBV10-2 with TRBJ1-5; tentatively, D is TRBD1 (6 bases). Per the germline V gene, CDR1 is WSHSY and CDR2 is SAAADI. Deletions cut 7 bases from V and 5 bases from J, with 24 bases between. CDR3 size: 17 residues. The CDR3, as DNA: TGCGCCAGCACTCCGAGGGGTAACAGGGAATTCTATCAGCCCCAGCATTTT. Its translation: CASTPRGNREFYQPQHF.

V and J are TRBV5-4 and TRBJ2-3; D perhaps matches TRBD2 (6 bases). Germline V CDR1 and CDR2: SGHNT, YYREEE (reference sequence). With 4 bases removed from V and 3 bases from J, the gap between germline ends came to 21 bases. There are 17 residues in the CDR3. The CDR3 DNA reads as TGTGCCAGCAGCCTGGATGCGGGGCGCGGCTTGACAGATACGCAGTATTTT. Its translation: CASSLDAGRGLTDTQYF.

This chain links TRBV6-5 with TRBJ1-2; 9 positions agree with TRBD1. CDR1 is MNHEY and CDR2 is SVGAGI in the germline V gene. CDR3 length: 13 residues. V shed 6 bases, J shed 8 bases, and the junction held 7 bases outside the gene matches. CDR3 protein: CASSWDRARGYTF. The CDR3 DNA reads TGTGCCAGCAGCTGGGACAGGGCGCGGGGCTACACCTTC.

The J gene is TRBJ1-5, the V gene TRBV28; TRBD1 might be the D (6 bases). The CDR3 sequence is 14 residues long. Trimming took off 8 bases at V and 3 bases at J, with 14 bases between the two ends. Germline loops: CDR1 MDHEN, CDR2 SYDVKM. CDR3: CASRQTGLNQPQHF. The CDR3, as DNA: TGTGCCAGCCGGCAAACAGGGCTCAATCAGCCCCAGCATTTT.

The J gene is TRBJ1-1, the V gene TRBV4-3, with no clear D. CDR3 length: 13 residues. V shed 0 bases and J shed 7 bases, with 9 bases lying between them. Germline CDR1 is LGHNA and CDR2 is YSLEER. CDR3 nucleotide sequence: TGCGCCAGCAGCCAAGAACTTTTGAGTGAAGCTTTCTTT. Protein product: CASSQELLSEAFF.

The sample holds a few counts of this clone. The chain combines TRBV19 with TRBJ1-6, with TRBD1 matching over 11 bases. This CDR3 region has 15 residues. V lost 5 bases and J lost 7; bases outside the gene matches: 4. Germline CDR1 is LNHDA and CDR2 is SQIVND (reference sequence). The CDR3 spells CASSWGQGDNSPLHF. The CDR3 DNA reads as TGTGCCAGTAGTTGGGGACAGGGGGACAATTCACCCCTCCACTTT. Drawing the rest from reference TRBV19 and TRBJ1-6, the complete variable domain is DGGITQSPKYLFRKEGQNVTLSCEQNLNHDAMYWYRQDPGQGLRLIYYSQIVNDFQKGDIAEGYSVSREKKESFPLTVTSAQKNPTAFYLCASSWGQGDNSPLHFGNGTRLTVT.

This chain uses TRBV4-3 with TRBJ2-6; no definite D call. Looked up from germline, CDR1 is LGHNA and CDR2 is YSLEER. The V end was cut by 8 bases, the J end by 3 bases, with 11 bases between. CDR3 size: 14 residues. CDR3 protein: CASEEMFGANVLTF. CDR3 nucleotides: TGCGCCAGCGAGGAGATGTTTGGGGCCAACGTCCTGACTTTC.

The rearrangement uses TRBV5-4 and TRBJ2-1; TRBD2 aligns across 11 bases. The J segment lost 4 bases and the V segment lost 5 bases, leaving 5 bases of the junction unmatched. CDR3 length: 15 residues. The germline CDR1 and CDR2 sequences are SGHNT and YYREEE (reference sequence). The CDR3 DNA follows: TGTGCCAGCAGTTATAGCGGGAGGGGTTACAATGAGCAGTTCTTC. Amino acids: CASSYSGRGYNEQFF.

This clone appeared a single time. V and J are TRBV6-6 and TRBJ2-7; 8 bases align to TRBD1. CDR1 MNHNY and CDR2 SVGAGI come from the germline V gene (reference sequence). This CDR3 spans 12 amino acids. DNA of the CDR3: TGTGCCAGCAGTGGACCGGGACAGGCCTTGTCAGTC. This sequence encodes CASSGPGQALSV.

J is TRBJ2-3 and V is TRBV3-1 (or the pseudogene TRBV3-2); 10 bases map to TRBD2. The CDR3 length is 18 residues. Germline V gene sequence: CDR1 LGHDT, CDR2 YNNKEL (reference sequence). V lost 4 bases to trimming and J lost 3 bases; unmatched junction nucleotides: 13. Here the CDR3 DNA reads TGTGCCAGCAGCCGGGTCAATGGTGGAGCGGGAGGGACAGATACGCAGTATTTT. The encoded protein is CASSRVNGGAGGTDTQYF.

J is TRBJ1-2 and V is TRBV12-5; tentative D call: TRBD1 (5 bases). CDR3 size: 16 residues. The ends were cut back, 3 bases at V and 3 bases at J, with 17 bases in the middle. The germline gives CDR1 LGHNT, CDR2 FRNRAP. CDR3 sequence reads: CASGLGAPGHHYGYTF. The CDR3 DNA is TGTGCTAGTGGTTTAGGCGCCCCAGGGCATCACTATGGCTACACCTTC. Full variable domain (rest looked up from reference TRBV12-5 and TRBJ1-2): DARVTQTPRHKVTEMGQEVTMRCQPILGHNTVFWYRQTMMQGLELLAYFRNRAPLDDSGMPKDRFSAEMPDATLATLKIQPSEPRDSAVYFCASGLGAPGHHYGYTFGSGTRLTVV.

The chain uses TRBV10-3 and TRBJ1-2, with no clear D. Germline values: CDR1 ENHRY, CDR2 SYGVKD. Trimming took 4 bases from V and 4 from J, leaving 13 bases between them. CDR3 length equals 14 residues. Here the CDR3 reads CAISGSTYIYGYTF. CDR3 nucleotide sequence: TGTGCCATCAGTGGGTCTACATATATCTATGGCTACACCTTC.

The rearrangement joins TRBV5-1 to TRBJ1-2; the D is unclear. Germline V gives CDR1 SGHRS, CDR2 YFSETQ. The CDR3 loop spans 13 amino acids. V shed 0 bases and J shed 5 bases, with 8 bases lying between them. As DNA, the CDR3 is TGCGCCAGCAGCTTGGCAGATCAGTATGGCTACACCTTC. Protein product: CASSLADQYGYTF.